Below, one T cell receptor beta chain is given with its context. The antigen is undetermined. This record comes from a study of T cell clones after liver transplantation. On the study more broadly: Graft-donor-reactive sequences were compared with third-party-reactive TCRbeta sequences from pre-transplant mixed lymphocyte reactions.

Findings of the study overall: Conclusions were preliminary, with small, heterogeneous patient groups.

V was clipped by 6 bases and J by 8 bases; unmatched bases: 7. The length of the CDR3 is 13 residues. Per germline, CDR1 MNHEY and CDR2 SMNVEV (reference sequence). This table comes from immunoSEQ multiplex PCR, and its TCRdb copy is limited to in-frame clones, with some not included. The sample carries some 59,000 clones, roughly three quarters recorded once. The specimen comprised CD4+ T cells from blood, sampled at the 22-month timepoint. The rearrangement uses TRBV27 and TRBJ1-2; 9 nucleotides align to TRBD1. The receptor's source is a human patient who received a liver transplant. Some T cells may possibly be graft donor cells. CDR3 sequence: CASSGTGFRGYTF. CDR3 in DNA: TGTGCCAGCAGCGGGACAGGGTTTAGGGGCTACACCTTC.